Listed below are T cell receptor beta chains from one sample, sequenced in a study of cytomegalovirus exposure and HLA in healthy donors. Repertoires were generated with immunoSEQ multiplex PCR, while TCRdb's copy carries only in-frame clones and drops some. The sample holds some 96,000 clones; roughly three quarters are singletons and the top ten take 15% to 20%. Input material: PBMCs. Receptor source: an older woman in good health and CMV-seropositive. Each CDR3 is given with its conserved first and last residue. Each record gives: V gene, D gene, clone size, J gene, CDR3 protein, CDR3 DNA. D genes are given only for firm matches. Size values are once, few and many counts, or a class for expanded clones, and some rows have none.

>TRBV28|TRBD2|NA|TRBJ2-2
CASSFTREGPNTGELFF
TGTGCCAGCAGTTTCACGCGGGAGGGCCCCAACACCGGGGAGCTGTTTTTT
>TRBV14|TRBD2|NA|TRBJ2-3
CASSQVGGRSDTQYF
TGTGCCAGCAGCCAAGTAGGCGGGAGGTCAGATACGCAGTATTTT
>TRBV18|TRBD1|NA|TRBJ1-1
CASSGTGGTEAFF
TGTGCCAGCTCCGGGACAGGGGGAACTGAAGCTTTCTTT
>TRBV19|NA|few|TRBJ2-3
CASSISLIAGDTQYF
TGTGCCAGTAGTATCTCCCTTATTGCCGGGGATACGCAGTATTTT
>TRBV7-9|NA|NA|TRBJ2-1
CASSLYGSTNNEQFF
TGTGCCAGCAGCTTATACGGGAGCACCAACAATGAGCAGTTCTTC
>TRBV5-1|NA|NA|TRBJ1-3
CASSLGGSGNTIYF
TGCGCCAGCAGCTTGGGAGGGTCTGGAAACACCATATATTTT
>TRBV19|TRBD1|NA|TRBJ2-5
CASSPLRGQGGWKTQYF
TGTGCCAGCTCCCCCCTCCGCGGACAGGGGGGATGGAAGACCCAGTACTTC
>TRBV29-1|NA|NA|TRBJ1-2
CSVFDTINYGYTF
TGCAGCGTTTTCGACACCATCAACTATGGCTACACCTTC
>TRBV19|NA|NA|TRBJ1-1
CASLGTPYMNTEAFF
TGTGCCAGTCTGGGGACTCCGTACATGAACACTGAAGCTTTCTTT
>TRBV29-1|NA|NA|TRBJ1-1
CSAVDGLTTEAFF
TGCAGCGCCGTGGATGGTCTGACTACTGAAGCTTTCTTT
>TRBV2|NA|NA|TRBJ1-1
CASGERVTEAFF
TGTGCCAGCGGTGAGCGGGTCACTGAAGCTTTCTTT
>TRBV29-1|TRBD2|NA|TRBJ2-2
CSVGGRGDTGELFF
TGCAGCGTAGGCGGGAGGGGGGACACCGGGGAGCTGTTTTTT
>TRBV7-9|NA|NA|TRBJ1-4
CASSLRGSERGEKLFF
TGTGCCAGCAGCTTAAGGGGATCAGAGAGGGGGGAAAAACTGTTTTTT
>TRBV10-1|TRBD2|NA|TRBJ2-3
CASSERREATDTQYF
TGCGCCAGCAGTGAGAGGCGGGAGGCCACAGATACGCAGTATTTT
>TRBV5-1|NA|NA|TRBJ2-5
CASSLIGGGEGAQYF
TGCGCCAGCAGCTTGATAGGGGGTGGTGAAGGGGCCCAGTACTTC
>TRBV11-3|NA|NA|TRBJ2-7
CASSLDRTAHEQYF
TGTGCCAGCAGCTTAGATCGTACAGCCCACGAGCAGTACTTC
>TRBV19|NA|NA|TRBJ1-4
CASSSGAYFEKLFF
TGTGCCAGTAGTTCAGGGGCCTACTTTGAAAAACTGTTTTTT
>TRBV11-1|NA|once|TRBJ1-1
CASSPQGVPEAFF
TGTGCCAGCAGCCCCCAAGGGGTTCCTGAAGCTTTCTTT
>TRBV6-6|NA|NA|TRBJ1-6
CASREGRDSPLHF
TGTGCCAGCCGGGAGGGAAGGGATTCACCCCTCCACTTT
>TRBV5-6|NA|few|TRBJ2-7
CASSHSLDLDYEQYF
TGTGCCAGCAGCCACTCCCTTGATTTAGATTACGAGCAGTACTTC
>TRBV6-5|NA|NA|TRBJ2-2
CASSYERKRELFF
TGTGCCAGCAGTTACGAGAGGAAGAGGGAGCTGTTTTTT
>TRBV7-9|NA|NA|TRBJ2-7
CASTPGNYEQYF
TGTGCCAGCACCCCCGGGAACTACGAGCAGTACTTC
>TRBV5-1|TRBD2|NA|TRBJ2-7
CASSPSRLAGDEQYF
TGCGCCAGCAGCCCAAGCAGGCTAGCGGGAGACGAGCAGTACTTC
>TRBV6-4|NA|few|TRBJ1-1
CASSRGRNTEAFF
TGTGCCAGCAGTAGGGGGAGGAACACTGAAGCTTTCTTT
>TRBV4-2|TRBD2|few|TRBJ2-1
CASSQIAGGRNEQFF
TGTGCCAGCAGCCAAATAGCGGGAGGTCGGAATGAGCAGTTCTTC
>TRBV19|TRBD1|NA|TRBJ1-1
CASSIQWTGRGEAFF
TGTGCCAGTAGTATCCAATGGACAGGAAGAGGCGAAGCTTTCTTT
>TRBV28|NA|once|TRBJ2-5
CASSLRGYQETQYF
TGTGCCAGCAGTTTAAGGGGGTACCAAGAGACCCAGTACTTC
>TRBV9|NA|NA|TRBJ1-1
CASSRGENTEAFF
TGTGCCAGCAGCCGAGGAGAGAACACTGAAGCTTTCTTT
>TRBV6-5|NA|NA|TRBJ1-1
CASSYRGITEAFF
TGTGCCAGCAGTTACCGAGGGATCACTGAAGCTTTCTTT
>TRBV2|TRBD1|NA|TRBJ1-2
CASRATGVVNGYTF
TGTGCCAGCAGAGCTACAGGGGTGGTGAATGGCTACACCTTC
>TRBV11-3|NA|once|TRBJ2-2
CASSVGLNTGELFF
TGTGCCAGCAGCGTTGGACTAAACACCGGGGAGCTGTTTTTT
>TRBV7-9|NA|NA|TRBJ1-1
CASSLKEWGAGGNTEAFF
TGTGCCAGCAGCTTAAAAGAGTGGGGCGCGGGGGGGAACACTGAAGCTTTCTTT
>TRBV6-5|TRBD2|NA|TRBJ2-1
CASSQGRDGEQFF
TGTGCCAGCAGTCAAGGGAGGGACGGTGAGCAGTTCTTC